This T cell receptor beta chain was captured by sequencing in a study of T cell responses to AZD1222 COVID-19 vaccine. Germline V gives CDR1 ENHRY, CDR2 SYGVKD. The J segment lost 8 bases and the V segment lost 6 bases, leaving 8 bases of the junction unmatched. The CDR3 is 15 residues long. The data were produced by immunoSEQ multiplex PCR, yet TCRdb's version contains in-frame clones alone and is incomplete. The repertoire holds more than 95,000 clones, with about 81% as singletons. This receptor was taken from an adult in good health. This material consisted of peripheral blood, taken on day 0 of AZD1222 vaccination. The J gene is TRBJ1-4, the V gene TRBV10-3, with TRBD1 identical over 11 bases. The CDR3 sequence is CAISRGQGVGEKLFF. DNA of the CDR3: TGTGCCATCAGCCGGGGACAGGGGGTGGGCGAAAAACTGTTTTTT.